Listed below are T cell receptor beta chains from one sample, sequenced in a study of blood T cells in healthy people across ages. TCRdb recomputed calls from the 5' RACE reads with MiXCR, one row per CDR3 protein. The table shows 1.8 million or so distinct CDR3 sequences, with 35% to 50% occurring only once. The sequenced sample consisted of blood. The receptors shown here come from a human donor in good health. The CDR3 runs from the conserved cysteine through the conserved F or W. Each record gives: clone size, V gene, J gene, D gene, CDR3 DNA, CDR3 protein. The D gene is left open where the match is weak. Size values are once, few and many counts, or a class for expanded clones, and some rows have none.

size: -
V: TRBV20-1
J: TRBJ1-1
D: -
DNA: TGCAGTGCTAGGGAATCGACAGGATGGAACACTGAAGCTTTCTTT
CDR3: CSARESTGWNTEAFF

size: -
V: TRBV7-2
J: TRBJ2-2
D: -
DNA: TGTGCCAGCAGCTTAACGGGACTCCTCACCGGGGAGCTGTTTTTT
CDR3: CASSLTGLLTGELFF

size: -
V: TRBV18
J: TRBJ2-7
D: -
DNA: TGTGCCAGCTCACCACCACAGAGGGCTTACGAGCAGTACTTC
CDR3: CASSPPQRAYEQYF

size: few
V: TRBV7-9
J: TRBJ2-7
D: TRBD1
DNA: TGTGCCAGCAGCTCACGGCCGACAGGGATCCACGAGCAGTACTTC
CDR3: CASSSRPTGIHEQYF

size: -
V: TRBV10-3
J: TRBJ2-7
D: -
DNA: TGTGCCATCAGTGAGTCCACGTTCGAGCAGTACTTC
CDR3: CAISESTFEQYF

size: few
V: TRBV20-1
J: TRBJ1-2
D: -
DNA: TGCAGTGCTAGAGCTTTAGGGGTCGGGAACTATGGCTACACCTTC
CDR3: CSARALGVGNYGYTF

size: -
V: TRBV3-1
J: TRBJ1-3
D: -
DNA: TGTGCCAGCAGCCAAGTGGGGACAGGAAACACCATATATTTT
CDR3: CASSQVGTGNTIYF

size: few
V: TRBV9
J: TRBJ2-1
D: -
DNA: TGTGCCAGCAGCCGGGAAGGGGCAAGCTCCTACAATGAGCAGTTCTTC
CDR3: CASSREGASSYNEQFF

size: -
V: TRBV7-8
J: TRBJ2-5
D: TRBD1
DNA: TGTACCAGCAGTACCGGGACAGTCCCAGGCAGAGTAGAGACCCAGTACTTC
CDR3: CTSSTGTVPGRVETQYF

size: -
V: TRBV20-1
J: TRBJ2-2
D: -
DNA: TGCAGTGCCCCCCCCGGGGGTTACACCGGGGAGCTGTTTTTT
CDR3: CSAPPGGYTGELFF

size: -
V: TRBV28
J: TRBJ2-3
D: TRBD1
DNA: TGTGCCAGCAGTTTCTGGGACAGAGCCACAGATACGCAGTATTTT
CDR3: CASSFWDRATDTQYF